This T cell receptor (beta chain) was retrieved from a study of blood T cell repertoires in COVID-19. The CDR3 consists of 17 residues. From germline, CDR1 is SGDLS and CDR2 YYNGEE. The V segment lost 3 bases and the J segment 5 bases; nucleotides outside the gene matches: 7. Data came from immunoSEQ multiplex PCR; TCRdb stores just in-frame clones and leaves some out. Among about 130,000 clones listed, 70% to 75% were seen once. Specimen: peripheral blood. This sequence was found in an elderly man with COVID-19, enrolled during active disease. V is TRBV9 and J is TRBJ2-1; 14 bases match TRBD2. The CDR3 sequence is CASSAGTSGRPNNEQFF. CDR3 coding DNA: TGTGCCAGCAGCGCCGGGACTAGCGGGAGACCAAACAATGAGCAGTTCTTC.